These 5 T cell receptor beta chains originate from one sample sequenced in a study of T-cell memory formation after mild COVID-19. TCRdb ran MiXCR on the 5' RACE reads and lists one entry per CDR3 protein. The table lists a few hundred thousand distinct CDR3 sequences, 20% to 25% of them singletons. Sequencing was performed on PBMCs or a T cell subset sorted from them (not recorded which). These TCRs come from a young man who had mild COVID-19 (a few samples of this study predate the infection). Cell type and time point are not known.

V is TRBV20-1 and J is TRBJ2-1, with 7 bases lining up with TRBD1. The length of the CDR3 is 14 residues. V trimming: 1 base; J trimming: 5 bases; junction bases outside the gene matches: 5. Looked up from germline, CDR1 is DFQATT and CDR2 is SNEGSKA (reference sequence). The CDR3 DNA reads as TGCAGTGCTAGAGGACGACAGGGCCACAATGAGCAGTTCTTC. It translates to CSARGRQGHNEQFF.

The chain uses TRBV7-9 and TRBJ1-2; tentative D call: TRBD1 (5 bases). The CDR3 consists of 15 residues. Trimming cost V 4 bases and J 3 bases, with 15 bases left between them. The V gene's germline CDR1 is SEHNR and CDR2 FQNEAQ (reference sequence). CDR3 DNA: TGTGCCAGCAGCTCCCAACGAGGGACTTACTATGGCTACACCTTC. Translation gives CASSSQRGTYYGYTF.

This clonotype was detected many times. The chain has TRBV2 and TRBJ2-1; 7 bases are a match to TRBD1. Losses at the gene ends were 4 bases for V and 8 bases for J; bases not matched to a gene: 11. Germline-derived CDR1 and CDR2 are SNHLY and FYNNEI. CDR3 size: 15 residues. CDR3 DNA sequence: TGTGCCAGCAGTGTGGTGGACAGGCTCTGGGATGAGCAGTTCTTC. It specifies CASSVVDRLWDEQFF.

The chain has TRBV10-3 and TRBJ2-3; D unresolved. Germline-derived CDR1 and CDR2 are ENHRY and SYGVKD. The V gene lost 4 bases and the J gene lost 1 base, with 9 bases spanning the gap. There are 14 residues in the CDR3. As DNA, the CDR3 is TGTGCCATCAGTGCCCGGCAGGGCACAGATACGCAGTATTTT. Translating gives CAISARQGTDTQYF.

This clonotype was seen a few times. The chain joins TRBV6-5 to TRBJ2-7; 11 nucleotides align to TRBD2. Germline assignment: CDR1 MNHEY and CDR2 SVGAGI. V was pared by 4 bases and J by 2 bases, with 7 bases of the junction left unmatched. The CDR3 runs 16 residues. The CDR3 is CASSSLLAGGTYEQYF. CDR3 nucleotides: TGTGCCAGCAGTTCTCTCCTAGCGGGGGGCACCTACGAGCAGTACTTC.